This T cell receptor (beta chain) was retrieved from a study of technical replicates of blood from a few donors. Some clones are missing from TCRdb's copy, which holds only in-frame ones; the method was immunoSEQ multiplex PCR. The sample records approximately 79,000 clones, roughly 91% being singletons. This receptor was identified in a human donor in good health. The sample comprised T cells isolated from PBMCs.

The CDR3 sequence: CASSFDSGYEQYF. In DNA, the CDR3 is TGTGCCAGCAGTTTTGATAGCGGGTACGAGCAGTACTTC. The V gene is TRBV28, the J gene TRBJ2-7; 7 bases are a match to TRBD2. Germline CDR1 is MDHEN and CDR2 is SYDVKM. J lost 4 bases, V lost 3 bases, and 3 bases had no gene match. The CDR3 covers 13 residues.